The 27 T cell receptor beta chains below come from one sample, sequenced in a study of blood T cell repertoires in COVID-19. Profiled with immunoSEQ multiplex PCR; TCRdb holds only in-frame clones, not every one. This sample has 45,000 or so clones, with about 85% found just once. Sample: peripheral blood. The receptors shown here come from a human donor in a cohort sampled during active COVID-19.

The gene calls are TRBV30 and TRBJ1-4, with 12 bases identical to TRBD1. The trim removed 7 bases at V and 8 bases at J, leaving 5 bases unmatched. CDR1 GTSNPN and CDR2 SVGIG come from the germline V gene (reference sequence). The CDR3 extends over 13 amino acids. The chain's CDR3 is CASRGTGGEKLFF. The CDR3 bases are TGTGCCTCCCGCGGGACAGGGGGCGAAAAACTGTTTTTT.

This chain connects TRBV14 to TRBJ2-7; D perhaps matches TRBD2 (5 bases). CDR1 and CDR2 from the germline V gene are SGHDN and FVKESK. This CDR3 spans 15 amino acids. Trimming took off 1 base at V and 0 bases at J, with 10 bases between the two ends. The CDR3 is CASSQGLLSSYEQYF. The CDR3 nucleotides read TGTGCCAGCAGCCAAGGACTACTTAGCTCCTACGAGCAGTACTTC.

This chain connects TRBV5-5 to TRBJ2-1; 7 nucleotides align to TRBD1. Germline V gene sequence: CDR1 SGHKS, CDR2 YYEKEE (reference sequence). The CDR3 has 16 amino acids. V lost 5 bases, J lost 3 bases, and 11 bases stayed unmatched. The CDR3 nucleotides are TGTGCCAGCAGGCCTCCTACAGGGGTCAACTACAATGAGCAGTTCTTC. This sequence encodes CASRPPTGVNYNEQFF.

The chain recombines TRBV2 with TRBJ1-1; 8 positions agree with TRBD1. The J segment lost 1 base and the V segment lost 6 bases, leaving 7 bases of the junction unmatched. This CDR3 is built from 15 residues. The germline gives CDR1 SNHLY, CDR2 FYNNEI. CDR3 protein: CASRRQGFSNTEAFF. The CDR3, as DNA: TGTGCCAGCAGAAGACAGGGGTTCTCGAACACTGAAGCTTTCTTT.

The J gene is TRBJ2-3, the V gene TRBV7-3; TRBD2 aligns across 13 bases. Losses at the gene ends were 5 bases for V and 0 bases for J; bases not matched to a gene: 8. The length of the CDR3 is 18 residues. Germline loops: CDR1 SGHTA, CDR2 FQGTGA. The CDR3 sequence is CASSQTSGGSSSTDTQYF. The CDR3 DNA follows: TGTGCCAGCAGCCAGACTAGCGGGGGGTCCTCTAGCACAGATACGCAGTATTTT.

The CDR3 region is CATSRGHGTGGSGELFF. The CDR3 nucleotides are TGTGCCACCAGCAGAGGGCACGGGACAGGGGGCTCCGGGGAGCTGTTTTTT. The V and J genes are TRBV15 and TRBJ2-2, with TRBD1 identical over 12 bases. Germline V CDR1 and CDR2: LNHNV, YYDKDF (reference sequence). The CDR3 contains 17 residues. The V segment lost 1 base and the J segment 6 bases; nucleotides outside the gene matches: 6.

The chain has TRBV6-5 and TRBJ1-5, with D uncertain. Trimming cost V 4 bases and J 0 bases, with 7 bases left between them. From germline, CDR1 is MNHEY and CDR2 SVGAGI. This CDR3 is built from 14 residues. This chain's CDR3 is CASSSQYSNQPQHF. CDR3 nucleotide sequence: TGTGCCAGCAGTTCCCAGTATAGCAATCAGCCCCAGCATTTT.

V usage is TRBV7-3 and J usage is TRBJ2-3; D not certain. The CDR3 sequence is 12 residues long. The ends were cut back, 6 bases at V and 6 bases at J, with 10 bases in the middle. Germline lookup yields CDR1 SGHTA and CDR2 FQGTGA. CDR3 nucleotides: TGTGCCAGCAGAATAGAGGCGGATACGCAGTATTTT. It is translated as CASRIEADTQYF.

This clone is a singleton in its sample. The chain has TRBV6-5 and TRBJ1-6; 9 bases are a match to TRBD1. The CDR3 is 15 amino acids. Germline V CDR1 and CDR2: MNHEY, SVGAGI. V lost 0 bases to trimming and J lost 9 bases; unmatched junction nucleotides: 3. The CDR3 spells CASSYSKDRGSPLHF. In nucleotides, the CDR3 is TGTGCCAGCAGTTACTCGAAGGACAGGGGTTCACCCCTCCACTTT.

This clone was found a few times. This chain uses TRBV7-2 with TRBJ1-1, with D tentatively TRBD1 (5 bases). This CDR3 has 13 amino acids. Germline V lookup: CDR1 SGHTA, CDR2 FQGNSA. V was trimmed by 5 bases and J by 4 bases, leaving 11 bases between them. CDR3 residues: CASSPMGLTEAFF. As DNA, the CDR3 is TGTGCCAGCAGCCCAATGGGGCTCACTGAAGCTTTCTTT.

V usage is TRBV4-1 and J usage is TRBJ2-5, with D hard to call. CDR3 length: 12 amino acids. Germline lookup yields CDR1 MGHRA and CDR2 YSYEKL. V lost 6 bases and J 2 bases, leaving 7 bases between the germline ends. The CDR3 DNA is TGCGCCAGCAGTGGCTGGCAAGAGACCCAGTACTTC. Encoded protein: CASSGWQETQYF.

The genes are TRBV29-1 and TRBJ2-1, with TRBD1 matching 10 bases. V dropped 4 bases and J dropped 4; count of bases not matched to a gene: 4. Per germline, CDR1 SQVTM and CDR2 ANQGSEA. This CDR3 region has 14 residues. The CDR3 DNA reads TGCAGCGTTGGGGACAGGGGCCATTACAATGAGCAGTTCTTC. Its protein is CSVGDRGHYNEQFF.

The V call is TRBV2, the J call TRBJ1-1; D might be TRBD1 (6 bases). The CDR3 has 14 amino acids. Looked up from germline, CDR1 is SNHLY and CDR2 is FYNNEI. With 6 bases removed from V and 0 bases from J, the gap between germline ends came to 11 bases. Written as DNA, the CDR3 is TGTGCCAGCAGGCCGACAGGACTGAACACTGAAGCTTTCTTT. It yields the protein CASRPTGLNTEAFF.

This clone was counted once. The V gene is TRBV7-2, the J gene TRBJ1-5; TRBD1 agrees at 9 bases. Germline V gives CDR1 SGHTA, CDR2 FQGNSA. The CDR3 has 15 amino acids. Unmatched junction bases numbered 7, after V lost 4 bases and J lost 6 bases. The CDR3 reads CASSSGQGPRQPQHF. As DNA, the CDR3 is TGTGCCAGCAGCTCCGGACAGGGGCCGCGTCAGCCCCAGCATTTT.

CDR3 nucleotide sequence: TGTGCCAGCAGCTTTCTCGGGACTGAAGCTTTCTTT. Translation gives CASSFLGTEAFF. The J gene is TRBJ1-1, the V gene TRBV7-9; D is undetermined. Trimming shortened V by 3 bases and J by 5 bases, and 7 bases separated the two germline ends. CDR1 and CDR2 (germline): SEHNR, FQNEAQ (reference sequence). The CDR3 is 12 amino acids.

With regard to this clone: Additional DNA sequences in this sample encode the identical CDR3. V usage is TRBV7-3 and J usage is TRBJ1-1; no definite D call. V dropped 4 bases and J dropped 0 bases, with 6 bases sitting between them. This CDR3 region has 13 residues. Germline V gene lookup returns CDR1 SGHTA and CDR2 FQGTGA. The CDR3 sequence: CASSSSVNTEAFF. The CDR3 DNA sequence: TGTGCCAGCAGCTCTTCGGTGAACACTGAAGCTTTCTTT.

V and J are TRBV6-6 and TRBJ1-1; D gene ambiguous. CDR3 size: 15 residues. Trimming left V 7 bases short and J 0 bases short, with 15 bases between. The germline V gene encodes CDR1 MNHNY and CDR2 SVGAGI (reference sequence). The CDR3 bases are TGTGCCAGCATCCCTGGACGGGGATTGAACACTGAAGCTTTCTTT. Amino acids: CASIPGRGLNTEAFF.

This clone was seen only a few times. V usage is TRBV6-1 and J usage is TRBJ1-6; D call uncertain. The CDR3 consists of 16 residues. Germline CDR1 MNHNS, CDR2 SASEGT. The V end was cut by 2 bases, the J end by 6 bases, with 14 bases between. In DNA form, the CDR3 reads TGTGCCAGCAGTGAAATGAGAGGGAAGGGTAATTCACCCCTCCACTTT. As protein: CASSEMRGKGNSPLHF.

In the case of this clone: Other nucleotide sequences in the sample specify the same CDR3. The chain carries TRBV11-3 and TRBJ2-7; 11 nucleotides line up with TRBD2. CDR1 is SGHNT, CDR2 YENEEA, per germline. The trim removed 2 bases at V and 3 bases at J, leaving 18 bases unmatched. The CDR3 is made up of 20 amino acids. Here the CDR3 reads CASSLKVRTSGFPNFYEQYF. The CDR3 DNA is TGTGCCAGCAGCTTAAAGGTAAGGACTAGCGGGTTCCCTAACTTCTACGAGCAGTACTTC.

The chain recombines TRBV6-6 with TRBJ2-2; TRBD2 matches at 7 bases. The germline CDR1 and CDR2 sequences are MNHNY and SVGAGI (reference sequence). This CDR3 has 15 residues. Germline trimming cut 6 bases from V and 3 bases from J; bases unmatched to any gene: 7. The CDR3 sequence: CASRDTSADTGELFF. The CDR3 DNA sequence: TGTGCCAGCAGAGATACTAGCGCAGACACCGGGGAGCTGTTTTTT.

The rearrangement joins TRBV5-1 to TRBJ1-2, with D perhaps TRBD1 (5 bases). V lost 3 bases and J 8 bases, leaving 11 bases between the germline ends. Germline V gives CDR1 SGHRS, CDR2 YFSETQ. This CDR3 has 12 residues. The CDR3, as DNA: TGCGCCAGCAGCTCTCAGGGAAGCGGCTACACCTTC. Translation gives CASSSQGSGYTF.

The chain combines TRBV9 with TRBJ1-2, with TRBD1 matching over 7 bases. The CDR3 totals 14 residues. Looked up from germline, CDR1 is SGDLS and CDR2 is YYNGEE. With V trimmed by 3 bases and J by 6 bases, 8 bases remained unmatched. CDR3: CASSGTGGRNGYTF. CDR3 nucleotides: TGTGCCAGCAGCGGGACAGGCGGGAGGAATGGCTACACCTTC.

The chain recombines TRBV28 with TRBJ2-7, with 11 positions matching TRBD1. V was pared by 6 bases and J by 2 bases, with 0 bases of the junction left unmatched. The germline gives CDR1 MDHEN, CDR2 SYDVKM. CDR3 length equals 13 residues. The CDR3 here is CASRGQGAYEQYF. The CDR3 DNA reads as TGTGCCAGCAGGGGACAGGGGGCCTACGAGCAGTACTTC. The variable domain in full, with the rest retrieved from reference TRBV28 and TRBJ2-7, is DVKVTQSSRYLVKRTGEKVFLECVQDMDHENMFWYRQDPGLGLRLIYFSYDVKMKEKGDIPEGYSVSREKKERFSLILESASTNQTSMYLCASRGQGAYEQYFGPGTRLTVT.

The CDR3 loop reads CSVTGLAGHPFSYEQYF. DNA for the CDR3: TGCAGCGTCACCGGACTAGCGGGACACCCCTTCTCCTACGAGCAGTACTTC. This chain links TRBV29-1 with TRBJ2-7, with 12 positions matching TRBD2. Germline lookup yields CDR1 SQVTM and CDR2 ANQGSEA. The CDR3 is 17 amino acids. After removal of 6 bases from V and 0 bases from J, the junction contained 12 bases not matched to a gene.

This clone was seen just once. The chain joins TRBV14 to TRBJ2-7; 9 nucleotides line up with TRBD2. Germline loops: CDR1 SGHDN, CDR2 FVKESK. V was clipped by 3 bases and J by 0 bases; unmatched bases: 15. The CDR3 runs to 19 residues. The CDR3 reads CASSHTRARTSASSYEQYF. DNA for the CDR3: TGTGCCAGCAGCCATACCCGAGCCCGGACTAGCGCCAGCTCCTACGAGCAGTACTTC.

The chain links TRBV7-9 to TRBJ1-3; perhaps TRBD1 as D (6 bases). Trimming stripped 4 bases from V and 2 bases from J, with 12 bases between. This CDR3 is built from 15 residues. CDR1 SEHNR and CDR2 FQNEAQ come from the germline V gene (reference sequence). CDR3 sequence: CASSSQGQAGNTIYF. CDR3 in DNA: TGTGCCAGCAGCTCTCAGGGGCAAGCTGGAAACACCATATATTTT. Full variable domain (missing parts from reference TRBV7-9 and TRBJ1-3): DTGVSQNPRHKITKRGQNVTFRCDPISEHNRLYWYRQTLGQGPEFLTYFQNEAQLEKSRLLSDRFSAERPKGSFSTLEIQRTEQGDSAMYLCASSSQGQAGNTIYFGEGSWLTVV.

The V call is TRBV27, the J call TRBJ1-2; TRBD1 matches 12 bases. The germline V gene has CDR1 MNHEY and CDR2 SMNVEV (reference sequence). This CDR3 spans 15 amino acids. Germline trimming cut 2 bases from V and 5 bases from J; bases unmatched to any gene: 3. This CDR3 reads CASSLEGQGAYGYTF. CDR3 in DNA: TGTGCCAGCAGTTTAGAGGGACAGGGGGCTTATGGCTACACCTTC.